This is a list of T cell receptor beta chains from one sample in a study of CD39 and CD103 CD8 tumor-infiltrating T cells. TCRdb's table, derived via immunoSEQ multiplex PCR, lists solely in-frame clones and lacks some. Of roughly 18,000 clones in the sample, just over 90% were seen once. The specimen was CD8+ T cells sorted from blood. Receptor source: a human donor with head and neck squamous cell carcinoma. CDR3s include the opening cysteine and the closing phenylalanine or tryptophan. A D gene is named only where the DNA matches it firmly. The size entry is marked missing in some rows and otherwise reads once, few, many or a size class.

TRBJ2-2	TRBV7-9	few	.	CASSPPYSGELFF	TGTGCCAGCAGCCCTCCGTATTCCGGGGAGCTGTTTTTT
TRBJ2-1	TRBV29-1	.	.	CSVERRNLYNEQFF	TGCAGCGTCGAACGCAGGAACCTCTACAATGAGCAGTTCTTC
TRBJ1-5	TRBV4-1	.	.	CASSLTRDNNQPQHF	TGCGCCAGCAGCCTCACCCGAGACAACAATCAGCCCCAGCATTTT
TRBJ1-2	TRBV6-5	once	TRBD1	CASSSGTGGIFNGYTF	TGTGCCAGCAGTTCCGGGACAGGGGGCATTTTTAATGGCTACACCTTC
TRBJ1-6	TRBV7-6	.	.	CASSLDGGNSPLHF	TGTGCCAGCAGCTTAGACGGGGGGAATTCACCCCTCCACTTT
TRBJ2-1	TRBV7-9	.	.	CASSFNEQFF	TGTGCCAGCAGCTTCAATGAGCAGTTCTTC
TRBJ2-1	TRBV2	.	TRBD1	CASGGQGGKQNEQFF	TGTGCCAGCGGTGGACAGGGGGGAAAGCAAAATGAGCAGTTCTTC
TRBJ1-3	TRBV29-1	.	.	CSVVGGGTIYF	TGCAGCGTTGTTGGGGGCGGCACCATATATTTT
TRBJ1-3	TRBV19	.	.	CASSIWQSPGNTIYF	TGTGCCAGTAGTATCTGGCAGTCTCCTGGAAACACCATATATTTT
TRBJ1-2	TRBV28	once	.	CASSLRGSNYGYTF	TGTGCCAGCAGTTTACGGGGGAGTAACTATGGCTACACCTTC
TRBJ1-2	TRBV7-9	.	TRBD1	CASSIFTGTGGEGGYGYTF	TGTGCCAGCAGCATCTTCACCGGGACAGGGGGCGAAGGGGGCTATGGCTACACCTTC
TRBJ2-2	TRBV4-1	.	TRBD2	CASSQGGSGANTGELFF	TGCGCCAGCAGCCAAGGGGGGAGCGGGGCGAACACCGGGGAGCTGTTTTTT